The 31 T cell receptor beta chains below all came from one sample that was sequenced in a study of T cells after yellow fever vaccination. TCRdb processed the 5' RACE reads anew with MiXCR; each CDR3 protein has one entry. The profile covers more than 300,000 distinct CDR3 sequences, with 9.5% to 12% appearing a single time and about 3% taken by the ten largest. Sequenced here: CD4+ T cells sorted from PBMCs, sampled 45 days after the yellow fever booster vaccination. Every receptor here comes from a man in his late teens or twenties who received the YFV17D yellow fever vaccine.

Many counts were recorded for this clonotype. Here the CDR3 DNA reads TGTGCCAGCAGCCTGACTAGCGGGGAAGATACGCAGTATTTT. The encoded protein is CASSLTSGEDTQYF. The J gene is TRBJ2-3, the V gene TRBV3-1, with TRBD2 identical over 11 bases. This CDR3 region has 14 residues. The ends lost 4 bases at V and 5 bases at J; junction bases unmatched: 2. Germline values: CDR1 LGHDT, CDR2 YNNKEL (reference sequence).

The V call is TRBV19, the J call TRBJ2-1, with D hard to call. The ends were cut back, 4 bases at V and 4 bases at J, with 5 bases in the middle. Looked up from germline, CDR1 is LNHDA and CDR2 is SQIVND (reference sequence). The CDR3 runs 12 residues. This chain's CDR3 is CASSRQYNEQFF. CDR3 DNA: TGTGCCAGTAGTAGGCAGTACAATGAGCAGTTCTTC.

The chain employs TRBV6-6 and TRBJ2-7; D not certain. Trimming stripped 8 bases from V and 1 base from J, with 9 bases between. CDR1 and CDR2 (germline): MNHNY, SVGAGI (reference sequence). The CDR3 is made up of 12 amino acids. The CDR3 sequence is CASHSYSYEQYF. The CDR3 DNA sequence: TGTGCCAGCCATTCCTATTCCTACGAGCAGTACTTC.

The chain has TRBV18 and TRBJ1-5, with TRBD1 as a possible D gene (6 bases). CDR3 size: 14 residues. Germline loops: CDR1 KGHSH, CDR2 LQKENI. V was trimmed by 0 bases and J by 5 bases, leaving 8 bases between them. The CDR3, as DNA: TGTGCCAGCTCACCACCGAACAGGGATCAGCCCCAGCATTTT. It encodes CASSPPNRDQPQHF.

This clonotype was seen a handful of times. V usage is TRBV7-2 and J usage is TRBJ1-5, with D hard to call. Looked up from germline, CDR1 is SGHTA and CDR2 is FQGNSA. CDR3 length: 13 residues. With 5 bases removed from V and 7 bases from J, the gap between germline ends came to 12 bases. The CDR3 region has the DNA TGTGCCAGCAGCCAGGCATCTCTCCAGCCCCAGCATTTT. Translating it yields CASSQASLQPQHF.

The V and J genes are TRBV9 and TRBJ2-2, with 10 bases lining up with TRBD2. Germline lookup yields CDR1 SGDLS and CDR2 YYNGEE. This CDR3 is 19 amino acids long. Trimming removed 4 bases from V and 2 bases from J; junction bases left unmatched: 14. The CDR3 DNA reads TGTGCCAGCAGCCCACGTGTAGCGGGGGGTCCGCGAAACACCGGGGAGCTGTTTTTT. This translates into CASSPRVAGGPRNTGELFF.

The DNA for the CDR3 is TGCGCCAGCAGCCCCCGCCCGGCAGGGTCTAGCTCCTACAATGAGCAGTTCTTC. Encoded protein: CASSPRPAGSSSYNEQFF. V gene TRBV5-1 combines with J gene TRBJ2-1, with a tentative D call TRBD1 (5 bases). Germline lookup yields CDR1 SGHRS and CDR2 YFSETQ. The CDR3 is made up of 18 amino acids. The ends were cut back, 4 bases at V and 0 bases at J, with 20 bases in the middle.

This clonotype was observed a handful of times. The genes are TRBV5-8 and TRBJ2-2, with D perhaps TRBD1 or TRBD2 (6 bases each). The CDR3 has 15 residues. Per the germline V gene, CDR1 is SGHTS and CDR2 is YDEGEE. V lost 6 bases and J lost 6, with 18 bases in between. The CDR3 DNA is TGTGCCAGCACCCTTGATCCCGGGGGCGCCGGGGAGCTGTTTTTT. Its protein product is CASTLDPGGAGELFF.

Here the CDR3 DNA reads TGTGCCAGCAGCTTCGGAGTAGCGGGGGGGGCAAAAGATACGCAGTATTTT. It encodes CASSFGVAGGAKDTQYF. The chain recombines TRBV11-2 with TRBJ2-3; 11 bases line up with TRBD2. J was trimmed by 5 bases and V by 3 bases; bases with no gene match: 10. There are 17 residues in the CDR3. The germline CDR1 and CDR2 sequences are SGHAT and FQNNGV.

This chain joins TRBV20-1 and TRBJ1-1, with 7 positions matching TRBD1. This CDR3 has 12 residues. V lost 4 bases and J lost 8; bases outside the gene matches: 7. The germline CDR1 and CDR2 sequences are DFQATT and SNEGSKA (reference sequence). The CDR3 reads CSATSDRTEAFF. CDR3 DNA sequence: TGCAGTGCTACGTCGGACAGGACCGAAGCTTTCTTT.

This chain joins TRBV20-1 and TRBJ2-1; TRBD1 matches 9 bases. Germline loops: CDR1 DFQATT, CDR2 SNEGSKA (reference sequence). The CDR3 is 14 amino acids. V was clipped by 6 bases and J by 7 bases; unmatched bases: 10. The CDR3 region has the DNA TGCAGTGCCCTAGGGGACAGGGCCCAAAATGAGCAGTTCTTC. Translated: CSALGDRAQNEQFF.

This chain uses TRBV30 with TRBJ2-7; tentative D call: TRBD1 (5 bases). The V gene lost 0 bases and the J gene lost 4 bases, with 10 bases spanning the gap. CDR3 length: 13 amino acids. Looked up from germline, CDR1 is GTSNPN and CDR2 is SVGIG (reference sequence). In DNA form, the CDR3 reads TGTGCCTGGAGTGTACAGGTCCAGTACGAGCAGTACTTC. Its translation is CAWSVQVQYEQYF. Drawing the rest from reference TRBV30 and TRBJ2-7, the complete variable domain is SQTIHQWPATLVQPVGSPLSLECTVEGTSNPNLYWYRQAAGRGLQLLFYSVGIGQISSEVPQNLSASRPQDRQFILSSKKLLLSDSGFYLCAWSVQVQYEQYFGPGTRLTVT.

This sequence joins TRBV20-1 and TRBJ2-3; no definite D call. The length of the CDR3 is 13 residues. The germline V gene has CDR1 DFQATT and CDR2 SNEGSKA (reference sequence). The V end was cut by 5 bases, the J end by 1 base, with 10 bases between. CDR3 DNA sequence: TGCAGTGCTCCCCCCCTCCGCACAGATACGCAGTATTTT. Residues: CSAPPLRTDTQYF.

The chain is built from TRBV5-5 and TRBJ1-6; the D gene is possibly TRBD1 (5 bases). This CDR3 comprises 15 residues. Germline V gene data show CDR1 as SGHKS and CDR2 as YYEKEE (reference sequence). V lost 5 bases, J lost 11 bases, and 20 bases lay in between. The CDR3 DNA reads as TGTGCCAGCAGGACCCGGGGCTTAGGGGATACACCCCTCCACTTT. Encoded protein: CASRTRGLGDTPLHF.

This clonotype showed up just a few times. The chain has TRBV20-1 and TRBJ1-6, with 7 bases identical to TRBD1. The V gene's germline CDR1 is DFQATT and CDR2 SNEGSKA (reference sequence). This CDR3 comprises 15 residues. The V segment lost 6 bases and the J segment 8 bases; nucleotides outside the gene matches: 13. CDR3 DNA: TGCAGTGCCAGAAGGGACAGCAACAGGGATTCACCCCTCCACTTT. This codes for CSARRDSNRDSPLHF.

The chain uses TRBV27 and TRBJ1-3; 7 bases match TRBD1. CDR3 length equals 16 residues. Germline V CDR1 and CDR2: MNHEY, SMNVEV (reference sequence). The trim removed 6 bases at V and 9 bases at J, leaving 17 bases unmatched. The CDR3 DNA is TGTGCCAGCAGCCCAAAACCGGCAGGGGGGCAGGGCACCATATATTTT. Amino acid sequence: CASSPKPAGGQGTIYF.

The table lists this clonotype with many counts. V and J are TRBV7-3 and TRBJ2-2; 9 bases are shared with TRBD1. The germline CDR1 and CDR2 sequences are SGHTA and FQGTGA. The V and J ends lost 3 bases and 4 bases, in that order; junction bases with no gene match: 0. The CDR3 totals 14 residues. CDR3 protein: CASSLTGGTGELFF. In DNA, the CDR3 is TGTGCCAGCAGCTTGACAGGGGGCACCGGGGAGCTGTTTTTT.

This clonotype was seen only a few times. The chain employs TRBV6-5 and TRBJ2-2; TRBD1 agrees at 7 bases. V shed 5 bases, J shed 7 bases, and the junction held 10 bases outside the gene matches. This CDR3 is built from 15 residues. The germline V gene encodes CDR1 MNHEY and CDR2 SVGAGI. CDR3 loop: CASSPLQGRGGELFF. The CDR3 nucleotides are TGTGCCAGCAGTCCCCTACAGGGGCGCGGCGGGGAGCTGTTTTTT.

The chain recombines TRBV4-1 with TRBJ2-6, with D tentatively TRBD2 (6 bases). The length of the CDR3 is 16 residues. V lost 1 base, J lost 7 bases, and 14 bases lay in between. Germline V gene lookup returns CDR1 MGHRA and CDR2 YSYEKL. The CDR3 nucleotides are TGCGCCAGCAGCCAAGTGTGGGGGGTTAAAGCCAACGTCCTGACTTTC. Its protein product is CASSQVWGVKANVLTF.

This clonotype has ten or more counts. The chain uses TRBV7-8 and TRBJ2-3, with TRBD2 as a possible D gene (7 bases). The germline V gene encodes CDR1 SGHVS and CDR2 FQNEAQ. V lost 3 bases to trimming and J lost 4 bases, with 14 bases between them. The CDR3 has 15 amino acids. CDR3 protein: CASSFQQGRADTQYF. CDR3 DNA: TGTGCCAGCAGCTTCCAGCAGGGGAGGGCAGATACGCAGTATTTT.

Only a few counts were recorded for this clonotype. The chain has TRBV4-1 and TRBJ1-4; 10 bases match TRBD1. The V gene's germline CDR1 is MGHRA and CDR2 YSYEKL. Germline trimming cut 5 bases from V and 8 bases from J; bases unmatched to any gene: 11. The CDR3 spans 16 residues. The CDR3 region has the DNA TGCGCCAGCAGCGAAGCCGGGGACAGGGGAAGAGAAAAACTGTTTTTT. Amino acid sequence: CASSEAGDRGREKLFF.

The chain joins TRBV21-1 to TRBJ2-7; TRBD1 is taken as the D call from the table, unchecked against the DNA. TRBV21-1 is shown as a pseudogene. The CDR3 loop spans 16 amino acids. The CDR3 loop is CASSKICAGRHYEQYV. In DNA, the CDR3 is TGTGCCAGCAGCAAAATATGTGCAGGGAGACATTACGAGCAGTACGTC.

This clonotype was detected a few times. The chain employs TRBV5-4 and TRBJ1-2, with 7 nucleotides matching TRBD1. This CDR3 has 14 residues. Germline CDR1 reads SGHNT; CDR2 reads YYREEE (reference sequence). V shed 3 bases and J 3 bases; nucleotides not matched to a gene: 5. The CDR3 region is CASSSGTEYYGYTF. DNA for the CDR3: TGTGCCAGCAGCTCCGGGACAGAATACTATGGCTACACCTTC.

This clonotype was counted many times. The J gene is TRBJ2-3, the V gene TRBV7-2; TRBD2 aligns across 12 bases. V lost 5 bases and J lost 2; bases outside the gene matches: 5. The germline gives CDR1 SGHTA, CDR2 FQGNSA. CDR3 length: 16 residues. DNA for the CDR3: TGTGCCAGCAGCGCCCCTAGCGGGGGGGCCACAGATACGCAGTATTTT. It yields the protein CASSAPSGGATDTQYF.

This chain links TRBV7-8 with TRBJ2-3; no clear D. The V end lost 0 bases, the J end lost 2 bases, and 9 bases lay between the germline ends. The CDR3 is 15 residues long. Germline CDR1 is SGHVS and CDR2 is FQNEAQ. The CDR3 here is CASSLAGWSTDTQYF. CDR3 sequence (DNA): TGTGCCAGCAGCTTAGCGGGCTGGTCCACAGATACGCAGTATTTT.

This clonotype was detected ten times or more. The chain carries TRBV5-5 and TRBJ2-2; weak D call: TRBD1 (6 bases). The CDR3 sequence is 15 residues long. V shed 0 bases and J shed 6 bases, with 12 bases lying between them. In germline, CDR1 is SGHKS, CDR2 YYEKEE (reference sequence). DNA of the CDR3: TGTGCCAGCAGCTTGGCTCCGGCAGGGGCCGGGGAGCTGTTTTTT. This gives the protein CASSLAPAGAGELFF. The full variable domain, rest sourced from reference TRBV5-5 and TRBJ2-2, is DAGVTQSPTHLIKTRGQQVTLRCSPISGHKSVSWYQQVLGQGPQFIFQYYEKEERGRGNFPDRFSARQFPNYSSELNVNALLLGDSALYLCASSLAPAGAGELFFGEGSRLTVL.

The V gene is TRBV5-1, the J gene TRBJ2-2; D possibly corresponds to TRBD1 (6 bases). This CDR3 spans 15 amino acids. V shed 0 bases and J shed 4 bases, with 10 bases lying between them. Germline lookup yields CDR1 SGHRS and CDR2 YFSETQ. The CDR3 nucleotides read TGCGCCAGCAGCTTGGCTACAGGGACCACCGGGGAGCTGTTTTTT. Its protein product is CASSLATGTTGELFF.

The CDR3 protein is CASSPQQGTEQYV. CDR3 nucleotides: TGTGCCAGCAGCCCCCAACAGGGGACCGAGCAGTACGTC. This rearrangement joins TRBV7-2 to TRBJ2-7; TRBD1 matches 7 bases. CDR1 and CDR2 (germline): SGHTA, FQGNSA. The CDR3 runs 13 residues. J lost 6 bases, V lost 5 bases, and 7 bases had no gene match.

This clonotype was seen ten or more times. The CDR3 region has the DNA TGTGCCAGCAGTGAATCTCCCGCGGTCCGCCAGCCCCAGCATTTT. It encodes CASSESPAVRQPQHF. This chain links TRBV25-1 with TRBJ1-5, with D unclear. Germline-derived CDR1 and CDR2 are MGHDK and SYGVNS. The V and J ends lost 1 base and 7 bases respectively, with 14 bases between them. The CDR3 is 15 amino acids.

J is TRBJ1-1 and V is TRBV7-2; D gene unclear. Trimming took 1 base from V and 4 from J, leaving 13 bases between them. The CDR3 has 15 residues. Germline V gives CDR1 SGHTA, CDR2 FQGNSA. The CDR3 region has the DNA TGTGCCAGCAGCTTAGGGTCCGGGTTGGCCACTGAAGCTTTCTTT. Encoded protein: CASSLGSGLATEAFF.

The CDR3 region is CSAPRGDRAVYNSPLHF. The CDR3 nucleotides are TGCAGTGCTCCCCGGGGAGACAGGGCTGTTTATAATTCACCCCTCCACTTT. The chain recombines TRBV20-1 with TRBJ1-6, with TRBD1 matching over 7 bases. V lost 5 bases, J lost 4 bases, and 14 bases stayed unmatched. CDR3 length: 17 amino acids. Per germline, CDR1 DFQATT and CDR2 SNEGSKA (reference sequence).